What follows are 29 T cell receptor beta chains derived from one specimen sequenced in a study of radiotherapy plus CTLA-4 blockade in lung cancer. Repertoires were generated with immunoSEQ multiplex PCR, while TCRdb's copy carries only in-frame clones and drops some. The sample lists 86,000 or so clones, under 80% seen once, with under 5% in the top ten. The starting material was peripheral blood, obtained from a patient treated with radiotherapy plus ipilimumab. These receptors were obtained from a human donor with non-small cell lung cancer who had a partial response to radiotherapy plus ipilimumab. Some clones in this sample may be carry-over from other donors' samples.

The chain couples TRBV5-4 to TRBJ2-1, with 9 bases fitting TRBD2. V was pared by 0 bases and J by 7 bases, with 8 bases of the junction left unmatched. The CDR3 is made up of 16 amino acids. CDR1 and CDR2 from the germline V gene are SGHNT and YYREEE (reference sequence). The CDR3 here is CASSLDPAGGRNEQFF. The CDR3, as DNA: TGTGCCAGCAGCTTGGATCCGGCGGGGGGGCGAAATGAGCAGTTCTTC.

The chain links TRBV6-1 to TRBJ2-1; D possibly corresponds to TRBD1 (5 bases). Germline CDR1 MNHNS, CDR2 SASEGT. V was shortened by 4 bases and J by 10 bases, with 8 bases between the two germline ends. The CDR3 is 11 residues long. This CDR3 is CASSVYREQFF. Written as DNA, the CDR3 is TGTGCCAGCAGTGTTTACAGGGAGCAGTTCTTC.

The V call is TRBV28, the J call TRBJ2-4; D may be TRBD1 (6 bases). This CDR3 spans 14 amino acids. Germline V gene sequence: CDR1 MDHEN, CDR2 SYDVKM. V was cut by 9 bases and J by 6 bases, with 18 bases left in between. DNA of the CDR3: TGTGCCAGTGCGACGCAGGGGCCGGGAAACATTCAGTACTTC. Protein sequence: CASATQGPGNIQYF.

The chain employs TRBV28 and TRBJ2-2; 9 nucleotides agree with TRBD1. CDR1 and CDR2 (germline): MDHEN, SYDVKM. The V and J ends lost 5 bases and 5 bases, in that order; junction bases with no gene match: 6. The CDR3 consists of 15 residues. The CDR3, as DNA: TGTGCCAGCAGTCGGGGACAGGGACGAACCGGGGAGCTGTTTTTT. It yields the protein CASSRGQGRTGELFF.

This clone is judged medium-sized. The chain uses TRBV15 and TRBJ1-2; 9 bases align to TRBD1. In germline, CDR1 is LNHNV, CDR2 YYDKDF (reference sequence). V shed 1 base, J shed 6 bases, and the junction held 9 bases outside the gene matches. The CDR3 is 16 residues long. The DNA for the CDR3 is TGTGCCACCAGCAGAGTTACAGGGGGCCCATTTGATGGCTACACCTTC. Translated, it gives CATSRVTGGPFDGYTF.

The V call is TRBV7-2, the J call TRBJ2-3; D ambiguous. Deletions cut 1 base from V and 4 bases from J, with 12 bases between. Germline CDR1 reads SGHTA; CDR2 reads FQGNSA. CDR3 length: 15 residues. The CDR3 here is CASSLEVGAADTQYF. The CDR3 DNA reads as TGTGCCAGCAGCTTAGAGGTGGGCGCCGCAGATACGCAGTATTTT.

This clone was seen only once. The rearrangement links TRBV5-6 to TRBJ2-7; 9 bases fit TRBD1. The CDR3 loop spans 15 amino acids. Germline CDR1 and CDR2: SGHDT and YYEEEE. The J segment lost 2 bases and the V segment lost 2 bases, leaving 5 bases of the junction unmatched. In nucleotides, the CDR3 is TGTGCCAGCAGCTTTGGGACAGGGCGTGCCTACGAGCAGTACTTC. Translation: CASSFGTGRAYEQYF.

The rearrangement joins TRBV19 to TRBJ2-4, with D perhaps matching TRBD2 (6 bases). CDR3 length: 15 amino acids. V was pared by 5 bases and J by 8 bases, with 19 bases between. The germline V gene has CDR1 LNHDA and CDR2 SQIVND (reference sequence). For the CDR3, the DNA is TGTGCCAGTAGTCCGGGACTTACCGATTTTTACATTCAGTACTTC. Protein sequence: CASSPGLTDFYIQYF.

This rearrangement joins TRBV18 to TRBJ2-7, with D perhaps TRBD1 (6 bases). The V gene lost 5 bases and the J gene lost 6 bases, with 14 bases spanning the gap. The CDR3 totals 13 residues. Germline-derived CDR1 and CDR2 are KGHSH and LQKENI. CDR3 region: CASSITGPAEQYF. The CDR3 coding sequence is TGTGCCAGCTCAATTACAGGGCCGGCCGAGCAGTACTTC.

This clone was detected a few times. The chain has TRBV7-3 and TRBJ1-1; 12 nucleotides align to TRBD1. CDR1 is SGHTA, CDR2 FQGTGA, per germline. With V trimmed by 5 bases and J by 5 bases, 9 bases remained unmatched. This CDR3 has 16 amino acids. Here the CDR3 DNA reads TGTGCCAGCAGCCCAGGGCCGGGACAGGGGGCAACTGAAGCTTTCTTT. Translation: CASSPGPGQGATEAFF. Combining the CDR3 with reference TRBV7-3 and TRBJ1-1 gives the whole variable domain GAGVSQTPSNKVTEKGKYVELRCDPISGHTALYWYRQSLGQGPEFLIYFQGTGAADDSGLPNDRFFAVRPEGSVSTLKIQRTERGDSAVYLCASSPGPGQGATEAFFGQGTRLTVV.

The CDR3, as DNA: TGTGCCAGCCATTATAGCTCCTACAATGAGCAGTTCTTC. As protein: CASHYSSYNEQFF. The V and J genes are TRBV2 and TRBJ2-1, with no clear D. In germline, CDR1 is SNHLY, CDR2 FYNNEI. V lost 8 bases to trimming and J lost 0 bases, with 8 bases between them. This CDR3 has 13 residues.

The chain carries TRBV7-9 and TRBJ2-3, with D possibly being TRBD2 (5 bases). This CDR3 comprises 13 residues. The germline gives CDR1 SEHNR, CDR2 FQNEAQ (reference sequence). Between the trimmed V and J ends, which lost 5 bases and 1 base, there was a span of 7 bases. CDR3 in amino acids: CASSPLGTDTQYF. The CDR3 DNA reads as TGTGCCAGCAGCCCACTAGGCACAGATACGCAGTATTTT.

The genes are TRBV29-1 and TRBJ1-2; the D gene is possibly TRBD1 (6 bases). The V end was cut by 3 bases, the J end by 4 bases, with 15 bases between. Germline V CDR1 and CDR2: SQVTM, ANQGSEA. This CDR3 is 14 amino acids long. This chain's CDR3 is CSVDLLTGSYGYTF. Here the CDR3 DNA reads TGCAGCGTTGACCTTTTGACAGGTTCCTATGGCTACACCTTC.

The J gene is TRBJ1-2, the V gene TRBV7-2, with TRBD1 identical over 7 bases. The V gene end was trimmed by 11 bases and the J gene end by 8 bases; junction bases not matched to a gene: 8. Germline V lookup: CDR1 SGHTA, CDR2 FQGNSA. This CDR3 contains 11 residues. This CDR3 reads CAVTGVGGYTF. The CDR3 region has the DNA TGTGCCGTCACAGGGGTTGGCGGCTACACCTTC.

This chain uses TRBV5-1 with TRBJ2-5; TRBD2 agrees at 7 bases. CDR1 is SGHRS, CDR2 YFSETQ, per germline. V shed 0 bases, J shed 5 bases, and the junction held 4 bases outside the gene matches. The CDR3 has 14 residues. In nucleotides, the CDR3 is TGCGCCAGCAGCTTGGCGGGGGGAGGTGAGACCCAGTACTTC. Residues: CASSLAGGGETQYF. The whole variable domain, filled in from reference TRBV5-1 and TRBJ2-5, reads KAGVTQTPRYLIKTRGQQVTLSCSPISGHRSVSWYQQTPGQGLQFLFEYFSETQRNKGNFPGRFSGRQFSNSRSEMNVSTLELGDSALYLCASSLAGGGETQYFGPGTRLLVL.

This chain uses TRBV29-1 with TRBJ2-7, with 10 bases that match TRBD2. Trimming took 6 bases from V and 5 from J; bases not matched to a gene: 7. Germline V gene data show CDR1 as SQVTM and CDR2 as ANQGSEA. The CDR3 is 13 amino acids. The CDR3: CSVLAGAVHEQYF. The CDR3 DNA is TGCAGCGTCCTAGCGGGAGCTGTCCACGAGCAGTACTTC.

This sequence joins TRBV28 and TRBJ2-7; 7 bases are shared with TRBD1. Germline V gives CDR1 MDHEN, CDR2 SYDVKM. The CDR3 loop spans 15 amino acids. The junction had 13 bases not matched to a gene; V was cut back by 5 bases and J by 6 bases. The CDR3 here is CASSPQTGKLSEQYF. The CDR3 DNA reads TGTGCCAGCAGTCCGCAGACAGGGAAATTGAGCGAGCAGTACTTC.

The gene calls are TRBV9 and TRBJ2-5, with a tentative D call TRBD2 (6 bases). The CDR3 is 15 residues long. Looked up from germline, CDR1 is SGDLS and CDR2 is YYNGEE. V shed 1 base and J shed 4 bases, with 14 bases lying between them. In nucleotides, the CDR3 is TGTGCCAGCAGCGTAACCTCGGCTAGCGCAGAGACCCAGTACTTC. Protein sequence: CASSVTSASAETQYF.

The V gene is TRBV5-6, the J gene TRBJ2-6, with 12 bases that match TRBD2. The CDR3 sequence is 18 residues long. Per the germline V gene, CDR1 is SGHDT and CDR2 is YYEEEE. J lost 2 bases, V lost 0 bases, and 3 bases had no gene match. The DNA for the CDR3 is TGTGCCAGCAGCTTGGTTTGGACTAGCGGGGCTGGGGCCAACGTCCTGACTTTC. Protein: CASSLVWTSGAGANVLTF.

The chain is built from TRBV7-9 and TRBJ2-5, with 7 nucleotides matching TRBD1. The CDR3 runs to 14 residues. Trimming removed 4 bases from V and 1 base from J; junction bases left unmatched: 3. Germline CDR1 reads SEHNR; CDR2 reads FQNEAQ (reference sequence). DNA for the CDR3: TGTGCCAGCAGCTCCGGGACAGTCCAAGAGACCCAGTACTTC. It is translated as CASSSGTVQETQYF. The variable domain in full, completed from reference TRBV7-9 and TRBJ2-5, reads DTGVSQNPRHKITKRGQNVTFRCDPISEHNRLYWYRQTLGQGPEFLTYFQNEAQLEKSRLLSDRFSAERPKGSFSTLEIQRTEQGDSAMYLCASSSGTVQETQYFGPGTRLLVL.

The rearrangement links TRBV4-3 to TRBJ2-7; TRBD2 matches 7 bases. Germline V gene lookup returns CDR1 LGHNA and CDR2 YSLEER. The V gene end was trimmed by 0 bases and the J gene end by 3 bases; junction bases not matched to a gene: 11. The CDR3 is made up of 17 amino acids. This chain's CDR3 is CASSQEKSLGGGYEQYF. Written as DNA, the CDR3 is TGCGCCAGCAGCCAAGAAAAATCCCTGGGCGGGGGCTACGAGCAGTACTTC.

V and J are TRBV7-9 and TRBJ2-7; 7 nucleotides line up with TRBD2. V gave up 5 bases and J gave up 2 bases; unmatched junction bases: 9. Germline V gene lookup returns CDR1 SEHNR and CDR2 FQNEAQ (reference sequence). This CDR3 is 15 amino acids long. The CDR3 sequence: CASSPLRGGTYEQYF. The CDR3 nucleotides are TGTGCCAGCAGCCCTCTTAGGGGAGGGACCTACGAGCAGTACTTC.

The CDR3 bases are TGTGCCAGCAGCTCAAGGGACAGGCTAAAGACTGAAGCTTTCTTT. It is translated as CASSSRDRLKTEAFF. This sequence joins TRBV11-1 and TRBJ1-1; 8 nucleotides match TRBD1. V lost 4 bases and J lost 5; bases outside the gene matches: 9. This CDR3 region has 15 residues. Germline loops: CDR1 SGHAT, CDR2 FQDESV (reference sequence).

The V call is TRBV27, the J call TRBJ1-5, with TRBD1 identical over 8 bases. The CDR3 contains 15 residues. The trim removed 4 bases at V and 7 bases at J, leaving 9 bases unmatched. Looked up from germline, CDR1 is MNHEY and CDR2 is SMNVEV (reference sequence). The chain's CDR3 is CASSYTGGVEQPQHF. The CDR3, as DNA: TGTGCCAGCAGTTACACAGGGGGAGTTGAACAGCCCCAGCATTTT.

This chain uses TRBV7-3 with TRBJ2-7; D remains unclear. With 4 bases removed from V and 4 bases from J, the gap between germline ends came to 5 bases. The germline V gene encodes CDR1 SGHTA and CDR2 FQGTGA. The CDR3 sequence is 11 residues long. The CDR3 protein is CASSSRYEQYF. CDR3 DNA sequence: TGTGCCAGCAGCTCCCGTTACGAGCAGTACTTC.

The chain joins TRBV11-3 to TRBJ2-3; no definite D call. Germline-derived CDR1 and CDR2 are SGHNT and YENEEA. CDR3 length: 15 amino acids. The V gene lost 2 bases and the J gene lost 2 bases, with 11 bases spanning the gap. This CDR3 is CASSLSGLLTDTQYF. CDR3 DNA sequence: TGTGCCAGCAGCTTAAGTGGGCTTCTCACAGATACGCAGTATTTT.

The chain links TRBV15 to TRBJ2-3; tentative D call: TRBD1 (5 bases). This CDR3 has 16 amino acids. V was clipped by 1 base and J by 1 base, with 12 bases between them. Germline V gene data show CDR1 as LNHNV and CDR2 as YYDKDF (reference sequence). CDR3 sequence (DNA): TGTGCCACCAGCAGAGCGCTTGGGGCAGGCACAGATACGCAGTATTTT. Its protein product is CATSRALGAGTDTQYF. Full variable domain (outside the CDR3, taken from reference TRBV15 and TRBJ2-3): DAMVIQNPRYQVTQFGKPVTLSCSQTLNHNVMYWYQQKSSQAPKLLFHYYDKDFNNEADTPDNFQSRRPNTSFCFLDIRSPGLGDTAMYLCATSRALGAGTDTQYFGPGTRLTVL.

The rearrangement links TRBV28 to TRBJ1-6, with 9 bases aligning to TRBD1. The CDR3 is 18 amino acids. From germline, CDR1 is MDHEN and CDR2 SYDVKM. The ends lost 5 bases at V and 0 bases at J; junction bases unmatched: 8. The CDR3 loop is CASSTDRGYPSYNSPLHF. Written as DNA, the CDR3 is TGTGCCAGCAGTACGGACAGGGGTTACCCCTCCTATAATTCACCCCTCCACTTT.

This CDR3 is CAISEWRGGDTQYF. DNA for the CDR3: TGTGCCATCAGTGAGTGGCGAGGGGGAGATACGCAGTATTTT. The chain combines TRBV10-3 with TRBJ2-3; TRBD1 is a possible D gene (6 bases). The CDR3 has 14 amino acids. The germline V and J ends were trimmed by 1 base and 5 bases, with 10 bases remaining between them. From germline, CDR1 is ENHRY and CDR2 SYGVKD.